This T cell receptor (beta chain) was retrieved from a study of identical twins (dated by TCRdb to the mid-2010s). About the investigation overall: TCR alpha and beta repertoires from monozygotic twins, unrelated adults of various ages and cord blood were deep-sequenced to test whether fetal clonotypes persist. To rule out contamination, replicate twin experiments were performed at different times with different library preparation protocols. Results the study describes overall, beyond this receptor: Recombination models systematically underestimated out-of-frame TCR alpha sharing in monozygotic twins but agreed with sharing between unrelated individuals. In beta out-of-frame sequences, excess twin sharing was weaker, because having fewer shared sequences lowered the signal-to-noise ratio. Zero-insertion analyses could be partly confounded by invariant T cells such as MAIT and iNKT, though diverse VJ usage argued against such confounding for most clonotypes. Abundant cord blood beta clonotypes carried fewer insertions; young adult naive repertoires showed a weaker similar trend, while memory repertoires showed none. Compared with coincidental sharing between unrelated individuals, out-of-frame TCR alpha sequences shared between twins showed an excess of sequences with low generation probability. Because the same donors could not be followed over many years, the conclusions depended on cross-sectional statistical analysis.

Counted from cysteine to phenylalanine, this CDR3 has 15 amino acids. Only CDR3 DNA is held: 45 bases, read in frame from base 1. V ends up 6 bases short and J 6 bases short, with an unmatched junction base count of 8. CDR1 SGHTA and CDR2 FQGNSA were looked up in the germline V gene. Library preparation used 5' RACE. These reads were obtained on an Illumina HiSeq 2000. A universal primer binding site was introduced by template switching, and a unique molecular identifier was present in the final cDNA, enabling accurate counting of TCR cDNA molecules. First-strand cDNA for TCR alpha and beta chains was synthesized from specific primers in the conserved constant-segment region. To control for contamination, each cDNA library was double barcoded with a SMART-Mk sample barcode plus Illumina barcodes. Two successive PCR steps introduced TruSeq adapter sequences along with Illumina sample barcodes. TCR alpha and beta cDNA libraries were sequenced on the Illumina HiSeq platform with custom primers. In the paper's pipeline: Raw reads were processed with MiGEC to extract unique molecular identifiers, and MiXCR was used to determine CDR3 positions. For each individual, recombination models were inferred using an EM algorithm with the repgenHMM and IGoR tools. Shared clonotype analysis was performed with the tcR package in R, normalizing sharing by the product of cloneset sizes. To study raw recombination without the effects of thymic and clonal selection, out-of-frame nonproductive sequences were analyzed. TCRdb cleaned the public reads at Q25 with fastp, built clones with MiXCR and kept in-frame beta chains. A single entry per CDR3 protein holds the most common genes and DNA from its merged rows. The V and J calls shown here were made by TCRdb, not taken from the authors' results. The sample yields roughly 200,000 distinct CDR3 sequences; approximately 15% were counted once. Jointly, the top ten make up around 40% of the sample.

Every donor was a healthy Caucasian. The twin cohort consisted of three pairs of female monozygotic twins, all aged roughly 18 to 30 years. CD4+ and CD8+ T cell populations were isolated with positive isolation kits from Invitrogen. This clonotype was picked up many times. What antigen it recognizes has not been identified. No much larger clonotype is one base removed from it; base qualities were not supplied. Separately, the same data were catalogued under a study of T cells expressing NK-cell markers. Drawing on the second study: In sorted CD3+CD56+NKG2C+, CD3+CD56+NKG2C- and CD3+CD56-NKG2C+ T-cell subsets from about 8 donors, TCR beta-chain repertoires were profiled. Of the eight sequenced donors, seven were found to be HCMV-seropositive and one was found to be HCMV-seronegative. In several experiments an anti-gammadeltaTCR antibody was added to restrict sorting to alphabetaTCR-expressing T cells. In six donors, the dominant CD3+CD56+NKG2C+ clonotypes were among the top 10 CD8+ clonotypes and accounted for about 1.0-8% of CD8+ T cells. Those dominant clonotypes were again the most abundant among CD3+CD56-NKG2C+ cells in a handful of donors, at roughly 28.3-60.1%. It remained unclear whether the expanded NKG2C-expressing T cell clones were specific for HCMV antigens. The study sequenced eight donors, all healthy volunteers chosen at random: three men and five women. HCMV-specific IgG was detected in serum with a commercial ELISA kit to determine HCMV serostatus. Reads were demultiplexed and grouped by UMI with MIGEC, and clonotypes were assembled and quantified with MiTCR. Only TCR cDNA sequences supported by at least two reads were kept to exclude erroneous sequences. The tcR package was used for downstream repertoire analysis, with clonotypes matched between fractions based on CDR3 nucleotide sequence plus V segment. Antigen specificity was annotated against VDJdb with VDJmatch, allowing one amino acid substitution in CDR3.

Sample: CD8+ T cells sorted from blood. The receptor was isolated from a woman between 18 and 29 years old in good health. Recombination connected TRBV7-2 to TRBJ2-1, and 10 bases in between align with TRBD2. The bases are TGTGCCAGCAGTGTTCGGTCTAGCGGGAGCAATGAGCAGTTCTTC. It codes for CASSVRSSGSNEQFF.